The next 3 T cell receptor beta chains were all read from a single sample in a study of cytomegalovirus exposure and HLA in healthy donors. The PCR ran on 60 Vbeta and 13 Jbeta primers. Using immunoSEQ multiplex PCR, the repertoire was profiled, and TCRdb retains in-frame clones only, with some absent. The sample contains 120,000 to 150,000 clones, 80% of which appear only once. The sample taken for sequencing was PBMCs. All receptors derive from a male donor in good health and CMV-seronegative.

The chain is built from TRBV5-8 and TRBJ1-2; D gene ambiguous. Trimming shortened V by 0 bases and J by 5 bases, and 8 bases separated the two germline ends. This CDR3 is built from 13 residues. Per germline, CDR1 SGHTS and CDR2 YDEGEE. The CDR3 loop is CASSLEVRYGYTF. The CDR3, as DNA: TGTGCCAGCAGCTTGGAAGTTCGGTATGGCTACACCTTC.

This sequence joins TRBV4-2 and TRBJ2-2; TRBD2 agrees at 11 bases. The trim removed 3 bases at V and 8 bases at J, leaving 11 bases unmatched. Germline CDR1 and CDR2: LGHNA and YNFKEQ. The CDR3 sequence is 17 residues long. CDR3 sequence reads: CASSQASGGRFFGELFF. CDR3 nucleotides: TGTGCCAGCAGCCAGGCTAGCGGGGGGAGATTCTTTGGGGAGCTGTTTTTT.

V and J are TRBV27 and TRBJ1-2; D unclear. CDR1 and CDR2 from the germline V gene are MNHEY and SMNVEV (reference sequence). Deletions cut 0 bases from V and 4 bases from J, with 6 bases between. The CDR3 runs to 13 residues. CDR3 loop: CASSLSPGYGYTF. The CDR3, as DNA: TGTGCCAGCAGTTTATCCCCAGGCTATGGCTACACCTTC.